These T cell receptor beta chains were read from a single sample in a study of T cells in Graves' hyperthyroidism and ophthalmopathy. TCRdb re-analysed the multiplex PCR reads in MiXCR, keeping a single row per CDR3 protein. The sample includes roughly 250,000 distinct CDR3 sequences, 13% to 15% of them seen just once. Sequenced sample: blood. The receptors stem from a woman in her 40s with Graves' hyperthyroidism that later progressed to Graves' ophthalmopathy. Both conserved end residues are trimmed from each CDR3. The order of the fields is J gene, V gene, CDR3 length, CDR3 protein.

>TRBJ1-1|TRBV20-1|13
SASRDSRTALGAF
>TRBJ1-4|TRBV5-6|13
ASSLAGATNEKLF
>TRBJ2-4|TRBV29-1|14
SASPGADSAKNIQY
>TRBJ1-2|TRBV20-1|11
SASSTGVYGYT
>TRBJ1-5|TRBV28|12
ASSNTGGTQPQH
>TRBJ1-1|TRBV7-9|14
ASSLEGQGRYTEAF
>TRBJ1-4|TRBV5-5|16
ASTFGPGGPGPGEKLF
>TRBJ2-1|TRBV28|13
ASSFTSGMVNEQF
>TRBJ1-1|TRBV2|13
AGSDGGPTNTEAF
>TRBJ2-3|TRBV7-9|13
ASSFAGSGTDTQY
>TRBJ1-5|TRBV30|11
AWSPGGAQPQH
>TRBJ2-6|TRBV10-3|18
AISEPSRTGVDSGANVLT
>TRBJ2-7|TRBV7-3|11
ASSLMGSGPQY
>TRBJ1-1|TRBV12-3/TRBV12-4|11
ASSRTGDTEAF
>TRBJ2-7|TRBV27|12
ASSRGDGTYEQY
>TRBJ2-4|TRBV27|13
ASCGAERAKNIQY
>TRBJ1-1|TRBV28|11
ASSPIWQAEAF
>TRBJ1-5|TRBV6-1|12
ASSEGTGRQPQH
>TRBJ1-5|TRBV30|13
AWSVSGISNQPQH
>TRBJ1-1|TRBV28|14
ASSFPLRTVNTEAF
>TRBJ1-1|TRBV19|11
ASSIIGNTEAF
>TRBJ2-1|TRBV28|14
ASSSRQGHPLNEQF
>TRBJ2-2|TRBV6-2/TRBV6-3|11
ASSFWDPGELF
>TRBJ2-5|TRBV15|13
ATSREKGPRETQY
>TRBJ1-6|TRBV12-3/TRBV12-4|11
ASSGGQNSPLH
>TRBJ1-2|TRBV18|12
ASSPRERKHGYT
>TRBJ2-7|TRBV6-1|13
ASSEISGSLNEQY
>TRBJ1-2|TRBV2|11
ASSAGERYGYT
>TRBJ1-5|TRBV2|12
ASSDIRPYQPQH
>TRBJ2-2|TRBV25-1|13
ATSSRDKGTGELF
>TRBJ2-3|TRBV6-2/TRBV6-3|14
ASRPVAGVGTDTQY
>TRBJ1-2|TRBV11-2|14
ASSLNPGPQNYGYT
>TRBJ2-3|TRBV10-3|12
AIKNDRSTDTQY
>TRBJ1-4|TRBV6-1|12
ASRSPPTNEKLF
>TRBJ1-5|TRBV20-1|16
SARTAGGTYRSNHPQH
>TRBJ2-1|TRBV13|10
ASSRDFNEQF
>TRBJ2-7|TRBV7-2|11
ASSLLSGYEQY
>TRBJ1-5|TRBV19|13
ASSNEGLVNQPQH
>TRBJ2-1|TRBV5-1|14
ASSPIPAGGRNEQF
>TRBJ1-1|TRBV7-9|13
ASSLGPKGLTEAF
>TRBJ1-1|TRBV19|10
ASSTGYTEAF
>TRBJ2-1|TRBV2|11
ASRWTGGNEQF
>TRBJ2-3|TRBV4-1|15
ASSHRTSATFGDTQY
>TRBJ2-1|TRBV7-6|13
ASSSGLAGVVEQF
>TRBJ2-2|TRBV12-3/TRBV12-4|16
ASSLGGLAGVHTGELF
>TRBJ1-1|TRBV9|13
ASSPQGRGYAEAF
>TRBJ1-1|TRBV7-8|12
ASSLASSYTEAF
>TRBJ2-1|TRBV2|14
AQSPSGIVRSNEQF
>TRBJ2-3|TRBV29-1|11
SVWTSKAVGGY
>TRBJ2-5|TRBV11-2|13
ASSSSGQPQETQY
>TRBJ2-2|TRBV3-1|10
ASSQSTGELF
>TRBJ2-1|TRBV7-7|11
ASSLGRDNEQF
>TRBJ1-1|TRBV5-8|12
ASSFNRRNTEAF
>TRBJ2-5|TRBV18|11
ASSGTDQETQY
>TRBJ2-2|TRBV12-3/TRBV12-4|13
ASSLAGGGAGELF
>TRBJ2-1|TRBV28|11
ASSLPHRRTKF
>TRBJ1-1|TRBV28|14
ASSGVVGRVNTEAF